Listed below are T cell receptor beta chains from one sample, sequenced in a study of T cells after yellow fever vaccination. TCRdb re-derived calls from the 5' RACE reads in MiXCR, one entry per CDR3 protein. The sample gives about 510,000 distinct CDR3 sequences, 20% to 25% of which show up once; 16% is in the top ten. The specimen comprised PBMCs, sampled approximately 22 days after the first yellow fever vaccination. These receptors all come from a man aged 18-30 years who received the YFV17D yellow fever vaccine. CDR3s include the opening cysteine and the closing phenylalanine or tryptophan. D genes are given only for firm matches.

TRBJ2-1,NA,TRBV18,CASSSGGFGSYNEQFF
TRBJ1-4,TRBD1,TRBV19,CASSRTGGIEKLFF
TRBJ2-7,TRBD2,TRBV4-1,CASSLRTSGGSYEQYF
TRBJ2-5,NA,TRBV2,CASSEQGGRDQETQYF
TRBJ2-5,NA,TRBV30,CAWRLVSQETQYF
TRBJ2-3,NA,TRBV24-1,CATREGAGDTQYF
TRBJ1-2,TRBD1,TRBV7-2,CASSFAGTEANYGYTF
TRBJ2-1,NA,TRBV7-9,CASSPPSSAAYNEQFF
TRBJ2-5,NA,TRBV6-5,CASSYSLGTETQYF
TRBJ1-6,NA,TRBV7-9,CASSSPPNSPLHF
TRBJ2-5,NA,TRBV10-3,CAISAAEDQETQYF
TRBJ1-2,TRBD1,TRBV7-6,CASSQRQGDYGYTF
TRBJ2-5,NA,TRBV29-1,CSVKFETQYF
TRBJ1-2,NA,TRBV18,CASSPLPGADNYGYTF
TRBJ1-2,NA,TRBV24-1,CATEGPYGYTF
TRBJ2-5,TRBD2,TRBV10-3,CAIRASGGQETQYF
TRBJ1-5,NA,TRBV7-2,CASSFVGIREPQHF
TRBJ1-2,NA,TRBV5-1,CASRFWDEWNDYGYTF
TRBJ1-2,NA,TRBV7-9,CASSLEWTTNYGYTF
TRBJ1-1,NA,TRBV7-2,CASRTRETNTEAFF
TRBJ2-7,NA,TRBV6-5,CASSYSPYEQYF
TRBJ2-7,TRBD2,TRBV7-9,CASSLVRAGDYEQYF